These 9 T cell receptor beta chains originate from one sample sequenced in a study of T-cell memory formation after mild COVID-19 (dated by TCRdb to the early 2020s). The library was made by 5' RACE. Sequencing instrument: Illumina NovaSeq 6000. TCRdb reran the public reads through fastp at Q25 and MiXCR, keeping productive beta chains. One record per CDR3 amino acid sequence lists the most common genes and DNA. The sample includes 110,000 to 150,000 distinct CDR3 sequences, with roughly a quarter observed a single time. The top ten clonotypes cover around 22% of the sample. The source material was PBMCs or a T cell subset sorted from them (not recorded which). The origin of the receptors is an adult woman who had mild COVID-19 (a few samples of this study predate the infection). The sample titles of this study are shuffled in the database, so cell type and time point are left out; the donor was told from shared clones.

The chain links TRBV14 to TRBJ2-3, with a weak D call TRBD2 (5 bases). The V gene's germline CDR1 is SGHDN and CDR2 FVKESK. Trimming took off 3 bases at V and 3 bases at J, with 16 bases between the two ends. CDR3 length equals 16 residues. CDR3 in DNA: TGTGCCAGCAGCCATTCACGCGGGTACAAGACAGATACGCAGTATTTT. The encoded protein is CASSHSRGYKTDTQYF.

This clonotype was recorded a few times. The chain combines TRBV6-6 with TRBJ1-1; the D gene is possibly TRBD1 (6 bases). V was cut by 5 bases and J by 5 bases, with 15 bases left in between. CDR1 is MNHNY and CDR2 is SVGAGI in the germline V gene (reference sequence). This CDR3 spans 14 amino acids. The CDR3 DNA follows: TGTGCCAGCAGTCCTCCGGGTACAGGGACTGAAGCTTTCTTT. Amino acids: CASSPPGTGTEAFF.

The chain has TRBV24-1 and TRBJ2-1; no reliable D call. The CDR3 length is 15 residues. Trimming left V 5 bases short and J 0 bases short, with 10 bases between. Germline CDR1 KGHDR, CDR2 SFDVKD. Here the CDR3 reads CATSGVSSSYNEQFF. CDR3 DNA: TGTGCCACCAGTGGCGTGTCGAGCTCCTACAATGAGCAGTTCTTC.

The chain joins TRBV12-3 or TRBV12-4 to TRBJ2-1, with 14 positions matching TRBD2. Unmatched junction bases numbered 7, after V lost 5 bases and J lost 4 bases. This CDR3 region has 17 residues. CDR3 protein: CASSATSGRGGYNEQFF. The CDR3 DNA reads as TGTGCCAGCAGTGCGACTAGCGGGAGGGGCGGATACAATGAGCAGTTCTTC.

The CDR3 DNA reads TGTGCCAGCAGCTTACTAATCAGGACTAGCGGCGGAGATACGCAGTATTTT. Amino acid sequence: CASSLLIRTSGGDTQYF. The V call is TRBV7-9, the J call TRBJ2-3, with 10 bases fitting TRBD2. V lost 2 bases to trimming and J lost 5 bases; unmatched junction nucleotides: 10. The CDR3 spans 17 residues. Germline CDR1 SEHNR, CDR2 FQNEAQ (reference sequence).

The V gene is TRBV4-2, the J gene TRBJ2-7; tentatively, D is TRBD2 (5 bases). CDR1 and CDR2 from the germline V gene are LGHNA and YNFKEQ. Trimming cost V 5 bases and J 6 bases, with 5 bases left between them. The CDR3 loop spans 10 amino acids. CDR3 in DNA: TGTGCCAGCAGCGGAGGCGAGCAGTACTTC. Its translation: CASSGGEQYF.

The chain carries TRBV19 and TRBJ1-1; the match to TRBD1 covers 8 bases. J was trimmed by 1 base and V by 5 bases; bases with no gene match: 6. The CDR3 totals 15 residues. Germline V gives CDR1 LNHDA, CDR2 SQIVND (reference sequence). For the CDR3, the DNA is TGTGCCAGTAGTTCGAACAGGGGGAGGAACACTGAAGCTTTCTTT. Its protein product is CASSSNRGRNTEAFF.

CDR3 nucleotides: TGTGCCACCAGCAGAGGTAGGGGAGACACTGAAGCTTTCTTT. Protein: CATSRGRGDTEAFF. The rearrangement links TRBV15 to TRBJ1-1; D is possibly TRBD1 (5 bases). The length of the CDR3 is 14 residues. CDR1 is LNHNV and CDR2 is YYDKDF in the germline V gene (reference sequence). Deletions cut 1 base from V and 3 bases from J, with 9 bases between.

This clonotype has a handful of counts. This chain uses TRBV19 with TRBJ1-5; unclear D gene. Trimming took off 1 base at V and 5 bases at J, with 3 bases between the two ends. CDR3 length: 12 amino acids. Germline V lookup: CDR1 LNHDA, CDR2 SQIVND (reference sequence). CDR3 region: CASSIGYQPQHF. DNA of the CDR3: TGTGCCAGTAGTATAGGATATCAGCCCCAGCATTTT. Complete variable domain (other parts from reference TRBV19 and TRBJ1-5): DGGITQSPKYLFRKEGQNVTLSCEQNLNHDAMYWYRQDPGQGLRLIYYSQIVNDFQKGDIAEGYSVSREKKESFPLTVTSAQKNPTAFYLCASSIGYQPQHFGDGTRLSIL.